This TCR beta chain was captured in a study of CD8 T cells in ankylosing spondylitis. The V end lost 3 bases, the J end lost 9 bases, and 14 bases lay between the germline ends. CDR3 size: 14 residues. The germline V gene has CDR1 SGHTA and CDR2 FQGNSA. Quantitative 5'-RACE was performed with molecular barcodes, and it yielded the TCR beta libraries. One entry per CDR3 protein, called by TCRdb with MiXCR from the 5' RACE reads. Of roughly 470,000 distinct CDR3 sequences detected, roughly 27% appear once; the ten largest clones hold 0.89%. Overall study findings and caveats: Made up of eight highly homologous variants, a TCR beta motif appeared characteristic of ankylosing spondylitis blood. In peripheral blood, disease-linked CD8+ clones occurred at relatively low frequencies. It was reported that disease-linked clones were significantly enriched in matched ankylosing spondylitis synovial fluid.

This clonotype has just one count. Antigen unknown. The rearrangement uses TRBV7-2 and TRBJ2-2; unclear D gene. The TCR originated in a male donor with ankylosing spondylitis. Sequenced input: blood, either unsorted or a sorted T cell fraction (not recorded which). The CDR3 loop reads CASSFENRPRELFF. The CDR3, as DNA: TGTGCCAGCAGCTTTGAGAACCGACCGAGGGAGCTGTTTTTT. Complete variable domain (other parts from reference TRBV7-2 and TRBJ2-2): GAGVSQSPSNKVTEKGKDVELRCDPISGHTALYWYRQSLGQGLEFLIYFQGNSAPDKSGLPSDRFSAERTGGSVSTLTIQRTQQEDSAVYLCASSFENRPRELFFGEGSRLTVL.